The next 20 T cell receptor beta chains were all read from a single sample in a study of shared clonotypes between healthy human individuals (dated by TCRdb to 2018 to 2021). Libraries were made using the immunoSEQ multiplex PCR assay. The clones in this table, taken by TCRdb from immuneACCESS, are in-frame only. Not every clone is retained; where verified, under half of the shortfall comes from an unresolved V gene, and the cause of the rest is unknown. A total of roughly 2 million clones appear in this sample, almost 96% of them only once. The ten largest clonotypes hold approximately 0.13% of the sample. The sequenced sample was naive CD4+ T cells sorted from blood. According to the study, the label for this sample's cell subset or site signals: CD45RA+ positively selected. The receptors were gathered from a man between 18 and 35 years old in good health.

The V gene is TRBV28, the J gene TRBJ2-7, with a tentative D call TRBD2 (5 bases). Germline CDR1 MDHEN, CDR2 SYDVKM. V lost 2 bases and J lost 10, with 12 bases in between. The CDR3 runs to 12 residues. CDR3 nucleotides: TGTGCCAGCAGTTTAACTAGGGAGAAACAGTACTTC. Its translation: CASSLTREKQYF.

The gene calls are TRBV9 and TRBJ2-7; D is perhaps TRBD1 or TRBD2 (5 bases each). This CDR3 region has 15 residues. Trimming shortened V by 2 bases and J by 0 bases, and 12 bases separated the two germline ends. Germline CDR1 reads SGDLS; CDR2 reads YYNGEE. CDR3 bases: TGTGCCAGCAGCGTGTCAGGGACCAGCTCCTACGAGCAGTACTTC. Amino acids: CASSVSGTSSYEQYF.

The chain couples TRBV6-5 to TRBJ2-7, with D perhaps given as TRBD1 or TRBD2 (6 bases each). The CDR3 contains 15 residues. Trimming stripped 6 bases from V and 6 bases from J, with 21 bases between. Germline V lookup: CDR1 MNHEY, CDR2 SVGAGI. Here the CDR3 reads CASSPRGLVGGEQYF. The CDR3, as DNA: TGTGCCAGCAGCCCCCGGGGGCTAGTCGGGGGCGAGCAGTACTTC.

The chain joins TRBV5-6 to TRBJ2-7, with D maybe TRBD2 (5 bases). The V and J ends lost 4 bases and 3 bases respectively, with 14 bases between them. Germline assignment: CDR1 SGHDT and CDR2 YYEEEE. The length of the CDR3 is 14 residues. CDR3 in amino acids: CASSAVQRDYEQYF. DNA of the CDR3: TGTGCCAGCAGCGCCGTACAGAGGGACTACGAGCAGTACTTC.

The rearrangement uses TRBV27 and TRBJ1-5; D is perhaps TRBD1 (5 bases). The ends were cut back, 3 bases at V and 4 bases at J, with 13 bases in the middle. The CDR3 consists of 15 residues. Germline V gives CDR1 MNHEY, CDR2 SMNVEV (reference sequence). The CDR3 protein is CASSFSGARNQPQHF. In nucleotides, the CDR3 is TGTGCCAGCAGTTTTTCTGGGGCGAGGAATCAGCCCCAGCATTTT.

This chain connects TRBV5-1 to TRBJ2-7; 8 nucleotides agree with TRBD1. V dropped 0 bases and J dropped 6; count of bases not matched to a gene: 8. Germline lookup yields CDR1 SGHRS and CDR2 YFSETQ. This CDR3 has 15 residues. The CDR3 region has the DNA TGCGCCAGCAGCTTGGCCCCACAGGGGGAGATCGAGCAGTACTTC. Its protein is CASSLAPQGEIEQYF.

V is TRBV2 and J is TRBJ2-7; no reliable D call. Per germline, CDR1 SNHLY and CDR2 FYNNEI. Trimming cost V 4 bases and J 1 base, with 8 bases left between them. This CDR3 spans 13 amino acids. The CDR3 bases are TGTGCCAGCAGTGCGGCCAGGTCCTACGAGCAGTACTTC. The encoded protein is CASSAARSYEQYF.

V and J are TRBV18 and TRBJ1-1; D call uncertain. CDR1 is KGHSH, CDR2 LQKENI, per germline. The length of the CDR3 is 17 residues. V was shortened by 3 bases and J by 0 bases, with 17 bases between the two germline ends. The CDR3 DNA is TGTGCCAGCTCACCTTCGGGGTCTGGCGTTATGAACACTGAAGCTTTCTTT. It specifies CASSPSGSGVMNTEAFF.

The gene calls are TRBV10-3 and TRBJ1-2, with 7 nucleotides matching TRBD1. The trim removed 5 bases at V and 2 bases at J, leaving 2 bases unmatched. CDR1 and CDR2 from the germline V gene are ENHRY and SYGVKD. The CDR3 extends over 13 amino acids. CDR3 nucleotide sequence: TGTGCCATCAGTTGGGACAGCAACTATGGCTACACCTTC. Translated, it gives CAISWDSNYGYTF.

The sample holds one count of this clone. This sequence joins TRBV6-1 and TRBJ2-3; D possibly uses TRBD1 or TRBD2 (5 bases each). CDR1 and CDR2 (germline): MNHNS, SASEGT. This CDR3 has 14 amino acids. V lost 5 bases to trimming and J lost 1 base, with 10 bases between them. CDR3 nucleotide sequence: TGTGCCAGCAGTAGAGGGGTGCGCACAGATACGCAGTATTTT. Translation gives CASSRGVRTDTQYF.

This chain links TRBV7-9 with TRBJ2-4; maybe TRBD2 (5 bases). Germline CDR1 SEHNR, CDR2 FQNEAQ (reference sequence). With 3 bases removed from V and 0 bases from J, the gap between germline ends came to 9 bases. The CDR3 consists of 15 residues. The chain's CDR3 is CASSLGRLAKNIQYF. The CDR3 DNA reads as TGTGCCAGCAGCTTGGGGAGACTAGCCAAAAACATTCAGTACTTC.

The gene calls are TRBV5-6 and TRBJ2-3; no reliable D call. CDR3 length: 13 residues. Germline CDR1 SGHDT, CDR2 YYEEEE. Trimming took 0 bases from V and 4 from J, leaving 6 bases between them. CDR3 protein: CASSLVGADTQYF. The CDR3 DNA reads as TGTGCCAGCAGCTTGGTTGGCGCAGATACGCAGTATTTT.

In regard to this clone: Additional DNA sequences in this sample encode the identical CDR3. V usage is TRBV6-5 and J usage is TRBJ2-7, with D tentatively TRBD2 (6 bases). Trimming removed 6 bases at V and 0 bases at J, with 9 bases between. This CDR3 is 13 amino acids long. Germline V lookup: CDR1 MNHEY, CDR2 SVGAGI. As DNA, the CDR3 is TGTGCCAGCAGAAGGAGGGACTCCTACGAGCAGTACTTC. Translated, it gives CASRRRDSYEQYF.

The chain combines TRBV29-1 with TRBJ1-4; no definite D call. V lost 7 bases, J lost 3 bases, and 6 bases lay in between. The CDR3 consists of 11 residues. Germline V gene data show CDR1 as SQVTM and CDR2 as ANQGSEA. CDR3 sequence reads: CSAVSNEKLFF. CDR3 sequence (DNA): TGCAGCGCCGTTTCTAATGAAAAACTGTTTTTT.

The sample holds one count of this clone. The chain has TRBV11-2 and TRBJ2-3, with 8 bases fitting TRBD1. V gave up 2 bases and J gave up 7 bases; unmatched junction bases: 5. Germline-derived CDR1 and CDR2 are SGHAT and FQNNGV. CDR3 length equals 14 residues. The CDR3 loop reads CASSLLRGQNTQYF. In DNA form, the CDR3 reads TGTGCCAGCAGCTTACTCAGGGGGCAAAATACGCAGTATTTT.

The chain combines TRBV6-1 with TRBJ2-2, with 9 bases lining up with TRBD1. The CDR3 is made up of 15 amino acids. Trimming took 3 bases from V and 5 from J; bases not matched to a gene: 4. Germline lookup yields CDR1 MNHNS and CDR2 SASEGT. In DNA, the CDR3 is TGTGCCAGCAGTGATCGACAGGGGGGGACCGGGGAGCTGTTTTTT. Its protein is CASSDRQGGTGELFF.

The chain is built from TRBV25-1 and TRBJ2-2, with 9 bases that match TRBD2. The CDR3 is 15 residues long. Germline CDR1 is MGHDK and CDR2 is SYGVNS. V lost 4 bases, J lost 4 bases, and 4 bases stayed unmatched. CDR3 in amino acids: CASSGPSGITGELFF. Here the CDR3 DNA reads TGTGCCAGCAGTGGGCCTAGCGGGATCACCGGGGAGCTGTTTTTT.

This clone was seen a single time. The V and J genes are TRBV2 and TRBJ1-5, with a weak D call TRBD1 (6 bases). The CDR3 sequence is 15 residues long. The ends were cut back, 8 bases at V and 5 bases at J, with 19 bases in the middle. CDR1 is SNHLY, CDR2 FYNNEI, per germline. The DNA of the CDR3 is TGTGCCAGCTTGCCAGGGGAGGTTGTAGATCAGCCCCAGCATTTT. It is translated as CASLPGEVVDQPQHF.

The chain carries TRBV30 and TRBJ1-5; the D is unclear. This CDR3 contains 12 residues. V lost 2 bases to trimming and J lost 7 bases, with 9 bases between them. Germline-derived CDR1 and CDR2 are GTSNPN and SVGIG (reference sequence). DNA of the CDR3: TGTGCCTGGAGTACAACTAGGCAGCCCCAGCATTTT. Translating gives CAWSTTRQPQHF.

This rearrangement joins TRBV4-3 to TRBJ2-7, with D tentatively TRBD1 (5 bases). CDR3 length: 15 residues. The V gene's germline CDR1 is LGHNA and CDR2 YSLEER. V gave up 0 bases and J gave up 5 bases, with 14 bases separating them. As DNA, the CDR3 is TGCGCCAGCAGCCAAGAAGGGATAGGGGTGAACGAGCAGTACTTC. As protein: CASSQEGIGVNEQYF.